The 10 T cell receptor beta chains reported below all come from one sample, sequenced in a study of blood T cell repertoires in COVID-19. TCRdb's table, derived via immunoSEQ multiplex PCR, lists solely in-frame clones and lacks some. The sample yields more than 40,000 clones, about 89% seen once. Material: peripheral blood. Every receptor here comes from a human donor in a cohort sampled during active COVID-19.

The chain carries TRBV3-1 (or the pseudogene TRBV3-2) and TRBJ2-5; 11 bases agree with TRBD2. The CDR3 has 18 amino acids. The junction had 7 bases not matched to a gene; V was cut back by 0 bases and J by 1 base. The germline V gene encodes CDR1 LGHDT and CDR2 YNNKEL (reference sequence). CDR3 nucleotides: TGTGCCAGCAGCCAAGAACTAGCGGGAGACGTCCCCCAAGAGACCCAGTACTTC. It is translated as CASSQELAGDVPQETQYF.

The rearrangement uses TRBV7-3 and TRBJ2-1, with a weak D call TRBD2 (6 bases). Germline V gives CDR1 SGHTA, CDR2 FQGTGA. The germline V and J ends were trimmed by 1 base and 9 bases, with 13 bases remaining between them. The CDR3 runs to 14 residues. CDR3 loop: CASSLRAGSGEQFF. The CDR3 DNA follows: TGTGCCAGCAGCTTAAGGGCGGGGTCAGGTGAGCAGTTCTTC.

This sequence joins TRBV2 and TRBJ2-7; 8 bases align to TRBD1. CDR3 length equals 14 residues. The V and J ends lost 4 bases and 5 bases, in that order; junction bases with no gene match: 7. Germline V lookup: CDR1 SNHLY, CDR2 FYNNEI. Here the CDR3 reads CASSGGRGLNEQYF. The CDR3 region has the DNA TGTGCCAGCAGTGGGGGCAGGGGGCTCAACGAGCAGTACTTC.

The chain recombines TRBV5-4 with TRBJ2-3, with D possibly being TRBD1 (6 bases). CDR1 is SGHNT, CDR2 YYREEE, per germline (reference sequence). CDR3 length: 15 residues. V lost 2 bases and J lost 3, with 13 bases in between. The CDR3 spells CASSFGGPSTDTQYF. In DNA form, the CDR3 reads TGTGCCAGCAGCTTTGGGGGCCCATCTACAGATACGCAGTATTTT. Variable domain in full (rest from reference TRBV5-4 and TRBJ2-3): ETGVTQSPTHLIKTRGQQVTLRCSSQSGHNTVSWYQQALGQGPQFIFQYYREEENGRGNFPPRFSGLQFPNYSSELNVNALELDDSALYLCASSFGGPSTDTQYFGPGTRLTVL.

V is TRBV9 and J is TRBJ2-7; tentative D call: TRBD1 (8 bases). The V gene's germline CDR1 is SGDLS and CDR2 YYNGEE. The CDR3 sequence is 13 residues long. Trimming left V 4 bases short and J 7 bases short, with 15 bases between. CDR3 bases: TGTGCCAGCAGCCCAACAGGGGGAGGGGAGCAGTACTTC. Encoded protein: CASSPTGGGEQYF.

Only a few counts were recorded for this clone. The chain uses TRBV9 and TRBJ2-7; 8 bases match TRBD2. The CDR3 sequence is 16 residues long. In germline, CDR1 is SGDLS, CDR2 YYNGEE. Germline trimming cut 3 bases from V and 5 bases from J; bases unmatched to any gene: 13. CDR3 sequence reads: CASSAFIAGPKNEQYF. CDR3 in DNA: TGTGCCAGCAGCGCCTTTATAGCGGGACCGAAAAACGAGCAGTACTTC. The entire variable domain, with the rest obtained from reference TRBV9 and TRBJ2-7, is as follows: DSGVTQTPKHLITATGQRVTLRCSPRSGDLSVYWYQQSLDQGLQFLIQYYNGEERAKGNILERFSAQQFPDLHSELNLSSLELGDSALYFCASSAFIAGPKNEQYFGPGTRLTVT.

The chain combines TRBV3-1 (or the pseudogene TRBV3-2) with TRBJ1-1; TRBD1 aligns across 8 bases. This CDR3 is built from 12 residues. The V and J ends lost 4 bases and 7 bases, in that order; junction bases with no gene match: 2. CDR1 is LGHDT, CDR2 YNNKEL, per germline (reference sequence). CDR3 sequence reads: CASSRGQVEAFF. The CDR3 bases are TGTGCCAGCAGCCGGGGACAGGTTGAAGCTTTCTTT.

This clone is a singleton in its sample. The V gene is TRBV11-2, the J gene TRBJ2-7; weak D call: TRBD1 (6 bases). CDR3 length: 15 amino acids. Germline CDR1 and CDR2: SGHAT and FQNNGV. Trimming removed 2 bases at V and 2 bases at J, with 13 bases between. CDR3 coding DNA: TGTGCCAGCAGCTTACGCAGGGGCTCGGCCTACGAGCAGTACTTC. It yields the protein CASSLRRGSAYEQYF.

The chain employs TRBV7-9 and TRBJ2-7, with D unresolved. V was trimmed by 1 base and J by 6 bases, leaving 7 bases between them. Germline CDR1 SEHNR, CDR2 FQNEAQ (reference sequence). The CDR3 spans 12 residues. CDR3 nucleotides: TGTGCCAGCAGCTTAGTACCCAGCGAGCAGTACTTC. It yields the protein CASSLVPSEQYF. The whole variable domain, filled in from reference TRBV7-9 and TRBJ2-7, reads DTGVSQNPRHKITKRGQNVTFRCDPISEHNRLYWYRQTLGQGPEFLTYFQNEAQLEKSRLLSDRFSAERPKGSFSTLEIQRTEQGDSAMYLCASSLVPSEQYFGPGTRLTVT.

This chain uses TRBV9 with TRBJ1-3; 10 positions match TRBD1. V was clipped by 3 bases and J by 2 bases; unmatched bases: 5. This CDR3 is built from 16 residues. Germline V CDR1 and CDR2: SGDLS, YYNGEE. DNA of the CDR3: TGTGCCAGCAGCGAAACTGGGACAGGGGCTGGAAACACCATATATTTT. It specifies CASSETGTGAGNTIYF. Looking up the rest from reference TRBV9 and TRBJ1-3 gives the full variable domain: DSGVTQTPKHLITATGQRVTLRCSPRSGDLSVYWYQQSLDQGLQFLIQYYNGEERAKGNILERFSAQQFPDLHSELNLSSLELGDSALYFCASSETGTGAGNTIYFGEGSWLTVV.